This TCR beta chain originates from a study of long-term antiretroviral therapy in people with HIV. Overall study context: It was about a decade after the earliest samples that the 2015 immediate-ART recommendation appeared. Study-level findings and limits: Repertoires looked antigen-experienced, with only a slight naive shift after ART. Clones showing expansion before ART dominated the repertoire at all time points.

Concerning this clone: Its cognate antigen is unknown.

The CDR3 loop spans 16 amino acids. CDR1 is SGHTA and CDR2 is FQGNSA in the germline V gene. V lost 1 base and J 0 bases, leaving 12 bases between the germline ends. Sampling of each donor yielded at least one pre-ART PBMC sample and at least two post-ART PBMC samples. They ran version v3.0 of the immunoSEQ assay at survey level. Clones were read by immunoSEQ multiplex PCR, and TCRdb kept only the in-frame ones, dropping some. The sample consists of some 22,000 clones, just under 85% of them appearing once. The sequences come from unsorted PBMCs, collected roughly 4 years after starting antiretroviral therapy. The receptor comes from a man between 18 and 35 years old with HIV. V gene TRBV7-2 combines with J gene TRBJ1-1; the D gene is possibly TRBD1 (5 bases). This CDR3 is CASSLDLGHMNTEAFF. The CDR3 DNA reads TGTGCCAGCAGCTTAGACCTAGGACATATGAACACTGAAGCTTTCTTT.